This is a list of T cell receptor beta chains from one sample in a study of OX40 agonist ivuxolimab in advanced cancers. Data came from immunoSEQ multiplex PCR; TCRdb stores just in-frame clones and leaves some out. This sample has roughly 92,000 clones; 70% to 85% occur once, and the top ten carry about 5.5%. Sequencing used CD4+ or CD8+ T cells sorted from blood, obtained in a trial of the OX40 agonist ivuxolimab. The receptors come from an adult with an advanced solid tumor such as melanoma, head and neck, liver or kidney cancer. CDR3s include the opening cysteine and the closing phenylalanine or tryptophan. The order of the fields is J gene, clone size, D gene, V gene, CDR3 protein, CDR3 DNA. D genes are given only for firm matches. Clone size is stated in some rows and not others, as once, few, many or a class when expanded.

j_gene: TRBJ1-2
abundance: .
d_gene: TRBD1
v_gene: TRBV7-9
CDR3aa: CASSLAPGGINYGYTF
CDR3nt: TGTGCCAGCAGCTTAGCGCCAGGGGGAATTAACTATGGCTACACCTTC

j_gene: TRBJ1-2
abundance: .
d_gene: .
v_gene: TRBV28
CDR3aa: CASSFGENYGYTF
CDR3nt: TGTGCCAGCAGTTTCGGGGAGAACTATGGCTACACCTTC

j_gene: TRBJ1-1
abundance: .
d_gene: TRBD1
v_gene: TRBV9
CDR3aa: CASDRGPDTEAFF
CDR3nt: TGTGCCAGCGACAGGGGGCCCGACACTGAAGCTTTCTTT

j_gene: TRBJ1-1
abundance: .
d_gene: TRBD1
v_gene: TRBV18
CDR3aa: CASSYRGGTEAFF
CDR3nt: TGTGCCAGCTCTTACAGGGGGGGCACTGAAGCTTTCTTT

j_gene: TRBJ1-2
abundance: once
d_gene: .
v_gene: TRBV5-3
CDR3aa: CARSLQGRFYGYTF
CDR3nt: TGTGCCAGAAGCTTGCAGGGGCGCTTCTATGGCTACACCTTC

j_gene: TRBJ2-7
abundance: .
d_gene: .
v_gene: TRBV7-8
CDR3aa: CASDDSSYEQYF
CDR3nt: TGTGCCAGCGACGACTCCTCCTACGAGCAGTACTTC

j_gene: TRBJ2-3
abundance: .
d_gene: TRBD2
v_gene: TRBV7-2
CDR3aa: CASSFGGARDTQYF
CDR3nt: TGTGCCAGCAGCTTCGGGGGGGCCAGGGATACGCAGTATTTT

j_gene: TRBJ2-7
abundance: .
d_gene: TRBD2
v_gene: TRBV30
CDR3aa: CAWSRSSGGAGIEQYF
CDR3nt: TGTGCCTGGAGCAGGTCTAGCGGGGGGGCAGGTATCGAGCAGTACTTC

j_gene: TRBJ1-1
abundance: .
d_gene: .
v_gene: TRBV10-2
CDR3aa: CASSDSSRGAFF
CDR3nt: TGCGCCAGCAGTGACTCATCCAGAGGGGCTTTCTTT

j_gene: TRBJ2-1
abundance: once
d_gene: TRBD2
v_gene: TRBV7-2
CDR3aa: CASSPGGRIGEQFF
CDR3nt: TGTGCCAGCAGCCCGGGGGGTAGGATCGGTGAGCAGTTCTTC

j_gene: TRBJ2-7
abundance: .
d_gene: TRBD1
v_gene: TRBV14
CDR3aa: CASSRDRAPGEQYF
CDR3nt: TGTGCCAGCAGTCGGGACAGGGCTCCGGGAGAGCAGTACTTC

j_gene: TRBJ1-1
abundance: .
d_gene: TRBD1
v_gene: TRBV7-2
CDR3aa: CASSSDRGPTEAFF
CDR3nt: TGTGCCAGCAGCTCCGACAGGGGGCCGACTGAAGCTTTCTTT

j_gene: TRBJ2-5
abundance: few
d_gene: TRBD2
v_gene: TRBV6-1
CDR3aa: CASSEGTPGLAGGETQYF
CDR3nt: TGTGCCAGCAGTGAAGGTACCCCAGGACTAGCGGGAGGGGAGACCCAGTACTTC

j_gene: TRBJ1-2
abundance: .
d_gene: .
v_gene: TRBV29-1
CDR3aa: CSVDRPPSSTNYGYTF
CDR3nt: TGCAGCGTTGACCGCCCACCCAGTTCTACTAACTATGGCTACACCTTC

j_gene: TRBJ2-1
abundance: .
d_gene: .
v_gene: TRBV5-6
CDR3aa: CASSLVSGYSEQFF
CDR3nt: TGTGCCAGCAGCTTGGTCTCGGGGTACAGTGAGCAGTTCTTC

j_gene: TRBJ2-7
abundance: .
d_gene: .
v_gene: TRBV12-1
CDR3aa: CASSSKGQNRHEQYF
CDR3nt: TGTGCCAGCAGCTCAAAGGGGCAGAATCGACACGAGCAGTACTTC

j_gene: TRBJ2-1
abundance: .
d_gene: TRBD2
v_gene: TRBV9
CDR3aa: CASSERGELAGGNEQFF
CDR3nt: TGTGCCAGCAGCGAGAGGGGGGAATTAGCGGGAGGAAATGAGCAGTTCTTC

j_gene: TRBJ1-4
abundance: .
d_gene: .
v_gene: TRBV7-9
CDR3aa: CASSLAYANEKLFF
CDR3nt: TGTGCCAGCAGCTTAGCGTATGCTAATGAAAAACTGTTTTTT

j_gene: TRBJ2-2
abundance: .
d_gene: .
v_gene: TRBV4-1
CDR3aa: CASSQVSEIGELFF
CDR3nt: TGCGCCAGCAGCCAAGTTAGCGAAATCGGGGAGCTGTTTTTT

j_gene: TRBJ2-1
abundance: .
d_gene: TRBD1
v_gene: TRBV14
CDR3aa: CASSPRTGGHNEQFF
CDR3nt: TGTGCCAGCAGCCCTCGGACAGGGGGGCACAATGAGCAGTTCTTC

j_gene: TRBJ1-2
abundance: .
d_gene: .
v_gene: TRBV2
CDR3aa: CASRRTENYGYTF
CDR3nt: TGTGCCAGCAGACGGACAGAGAACTATGGCTACACCTTC

j_gene: TRBJ1-1
abundance: .
d_gene: TRBD1
v_gene: TRBV14
CDR3aa: CASSLFQTGDTEAFF
CDR3nt: TGTGCCAGCAGCCTCTTCCAAACAGGGGACACTGAAGCTTTCTTT

j_gene: TRBJ2-1
abundance: .
d_gene: TRBD2
v_gene: TRBV10-3
CDR3aa: CAIDSGGPRGEQFF
CDR3nt: TGTGCCATCGATAGCGGGGGGCCCAGGGGTGAGCAGTTCTTC

j_gene: TRBJ2-7
abundance: .
d_gene: .
v_gene: TRBV10-3
CDR3aa: CATRDTISYEQYF
CDR3nt: TGTGCCACGCGGGACACCATCTCCTACGAGCAGTACTTC

j_gene: TRBJ2-3
abundance: .
d_gene: TRBD1
v_gene: TRBV7-2
CDR3aa: CASSSGQVGADTQYF
CDR3nt: TGTGCCAGCAGCTCGGGACAGGTCGGGGCAGATACGCAGTATTTT

j_gene: TRBJ1-1
abundance: .
d_gene: .
v_gene: TRBV19
CDR3aa: CASSIGGYNTEAFF
CDR3nt: TGTGCCAGTAGTATAGGGGGGTATAACACTGAAGCTTTCTTT

j_gene: TRBJ2-7
abundance: .
d_gene: .
v_gene: TRBV6-6
CDR3aa: CASSYMDGAGSYEQYF
CDR3nt: TGTGCCAGCAGTTACATGGACGGTGCGGGTTCCTACGAGCAGTACTTC

j_gene: TRBJ2-7
abundance: .
d_gene: .
v_gene: TRBV7-2
CDR3aa: CASSLPGFGLEQYF
CDR3nt: TGTGCCAGCAGCCTCCCCGGGTTTGGGTTGGAGCAGTACTTC

j_gene: TRBJ1-2
abundance: .
d_gene: TRBD1
v_gene: TRBV5-1
CDR3aa: CASSLGEGAIRDGYTF
CDR3nt: TGCGCCAGCAGCTTGGGCGAGGGGGCAATTCGAGATGGCTACACCTTC

j_gene: TRBJ2-3
abundance: .
d_gene: TRBD2
v_gene: TRBV9
CDR3aa: CASSAWGGTSTDTQYF
CDR3nt: TGTGCCAGCAGCGCCTGGGGGGGGACTAGCACAGATACGCAGTATTTT

j_gene: TRBJ2-7
abundance: .
d_gene: .
v_gene: TRBV28
CDR3aa: CASSPGRHYEQYF
CDR3nt: TGTGCCAGCAGTCCTGGACGGCACTACGAGCAGTACTTC

j_gene: TRBJ1-1
abundance: .
d_gene: TRBD1
v_gene: TRBV30
CDR3aa: CAWSPTGGTEAFF
CDR3nt: TGTGCCTGGAGTCCTACAGGGGGTACTGAAGCTTTCTTT

j_gene: TRBJ1-2
abundance: .
d_gene: .
v_gene: TRBV6-6
CDR3aa: CASSGNAGYTF
CDR3nt: TGTGCCAGCAGTGGAAATGCAGGCTACACCTTC

j_gene: TRBJ1-5
abundance: .
d_gene: .
v_gene: TRBV19
CDR3aa: CASSLGPKALSNQPQHF
CDR3nt: TGTGCCAGTTCCCTGGGCCCTAAGGCTCTCAGCAATCAGCCCCAGCATTTT

j_gene: TRBJ2-7
abundance: .
d_gene: TRBD1
v_gene: TRBV9
CDR3aa: CASSVGQGAYEQYF
CDR3nt: TGTGCCAGCAGCGTCGGACAGGGGGCCTACGAGCAGTACTTC

j_gene: TRBJ2-5
abundance: few
d_gene: .
v_gene: TRBV5-6
CDR3aa: CASRSARTGSRGETQYF
CDR3nt: TGTGCCAGCAGGTCTGCTCGAACAGGGAGTAGAGGAGAGACCCAGTACTTC

j_gene: TRBJ1-5
abundance: .
d_gene: .
v_gene: TRBV6-1
CDR3aa: CASSQQSQGNQPQHF
CDR3nt: TGTGCCAGCAGCCAGCAGTCGCAGGGCAATCAGCCCCAGCATTTT

j_gene: TRBJ2-3
abundance: .
d_gene: .
v_gene: TRBV27
CDR3aa: CASSFLGGSTDTQYF
CDR3nt: TGTGCCAGCAGTTTTCTCGGCGGGAGCACAGATACGCAGTATTTT

j_gene: TRBJ2-4
abundance: .
d_gene: .
v_gene: TRBV6-1
CDR3aa: CASSEGVGVAQYF
CDR3nt: TGTGCCAGCAGTGAGGGGGTCGGAGTAGCTCAGTACTTC

j_gene: TRBJ1-5
abundance: .
d_gene: TRBD1
v_gene: TRBV12-5
CDR3aa: CASGLVKRDRGVGQPQHF
CDR3nt: TGTGCTAGTGGTTTGGTTAAAAGGGACAGGGGCGTCGGTCAGCCCCAGCATTTT

j_gene: TRBJ1-2
abundance: .
d_gene: TRBD1
v_gene: TRBV7-2
CDR3aa: CASRTWTGGDGYTF
CDR3nt: TGTGCCAGCAGAACCTGGACAGGGGGGGATGGCTACACCTTC

j_gene: TRBJ2-7
abundance: .
d_gene: .
v_gene: TRBV7-2
CDR3aa: CASSLADVSYEQYF
CDR3nt: TGTGCCAGCAGCTTAGCGGACGTCTCCTACGAGCAGTACTTC

j_gene: TRBJ2-3
abundance: .
d_gene: TRBD1
v_gene: TRBV14
CDR3aa: CASSTRDRERGTQYF
CDR3nt: TGTGCCAGCAGCACCCGGGACAGGGAGCGGGGTACGCAGTATTTT

j_gene: TRBJ1-3
abundance: .
d_gene: .
v_gene: TRBV25-1
CDR3aa: CASKDSLSGNTIYF
CDR3nt: TGTGCCAGCAAGGACAGTCTTTCTGGAAACACCATATATTTT

j_gene: TRBJ2-5
abundance: .
d_gene: TRBD1
v_gene: TRBV19
CDR3aa: CASSILQGAGETQYF
CDR3nt: TGTGCCAGTAGTATCCTTCAGGGGGCTGGAGAGACCCAGTACTTC

j_gene: TRBJ2-1
abundance: .
d_gene: .
v_gene: TRBV11-1
CDR3aa: CASTVSPYNEQFF
CDR3nt: TGTGCCAGCACTGTGAGTCCCTACAATGAGCAGTTCTTC

j_gene: TRBJ2-3
abundance: .
d_gene: .
v_gene: TRBV9
CDR3aa: CASSVVGASNTDTQYF
CDR3nt: TGTGCCAGCAGCGTAGTCGGGGCCTCTAACACAGATACGCAGTATTTT

j_gene: TRBJ2-5
abundance: .
d_gene: TRBD1
v_gene: TRBV19
CDR3aa: CASSPQGAGETQYF
CDR3nt: TGTGCCAGTAGCCCACAGGGGGCGGGAGAGACCCAGTACTTC

j_gene: TRBJ2-6
abundance: .
d_gene: .
v_gene: TRBV11-2
CDR3aa: CASSLTGTGANVLTF
CDR3nt: TGTGCCAGCAGCCTTACAGGGACTGGGGCCAACGTCCTGACTTTC

j_gene: TRBJ1-2
abundance: .
d_gene: .
v_gene: TRBV5-1
CDR3aa: CASSPRAGDHYGYTF
CDR3nt: TGCGCCAGCAGCCCCCGGGCAGGGGATCACTATGGCTACACCTTC

j_gene: TRBJ1-4
abundance: .
d_gene: .
v_gene: TRBV6-5
CDR3aa: CASSYSWGDNEKLFF
CDR3nt: TGTGCCAGCAGTTACTCATGGGGGGATAATGAAAAACTGTTTTTT

j_gene: TRBJ1-5
abundance: few
d_gene: TRBD1
v_gene: TRBV19
CDR3aa: CASSVTGSSQPQHF
CDR3nt: TGTGCCAGTAGTGTGACAGGGTCATCTCAGCCCCAGCATTTT